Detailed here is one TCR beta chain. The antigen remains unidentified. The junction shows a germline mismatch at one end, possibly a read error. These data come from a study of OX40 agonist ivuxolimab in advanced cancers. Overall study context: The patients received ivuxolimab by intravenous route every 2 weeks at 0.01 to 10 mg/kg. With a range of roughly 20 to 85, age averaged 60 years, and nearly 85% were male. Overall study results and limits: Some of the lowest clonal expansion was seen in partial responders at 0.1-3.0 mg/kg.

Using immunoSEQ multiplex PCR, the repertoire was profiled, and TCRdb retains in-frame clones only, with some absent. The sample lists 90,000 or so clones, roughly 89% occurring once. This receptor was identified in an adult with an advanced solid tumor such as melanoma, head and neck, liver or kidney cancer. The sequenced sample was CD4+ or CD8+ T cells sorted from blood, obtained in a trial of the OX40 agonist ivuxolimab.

In DNA form, the CDR3 reads TGTGCCAGCAGCGTAGCGGGATCCACTGAAGCTTTCTTT. It codes for CASSVAGSTEAFF. The chain has TRBV7-2 and TRBJ1-1; the D is unclear. Germline V gives CDR1 SGHTA, CDR2 FQGNSA. This CDR3 is built from 13 residues.